Reported below is one T cell receptor beta chain. The antigen is undetermined. This sample stems from a study of response to subunit inactivated influenza vaccine. Study results and caveats: Each seasonal flu vaccination may recruit only limited new T cells, authors suggested.

The germline V gene encodes CDR1 MNHEY and CDR2 SVGEGT. This CDR3 region has 15 residues. V lost 5 bases and J lost 3, with 13 bases in between. TCRdb itself ran the RT-PCR reads through MiXCR, one entry per CDR3 protein. The data show a few hundred thousand distinct CDR3 sequences, approximately 6.9% seen once. This receptor was identified in a man between 45 and 75 years old who received an inactivated influenza vaccine. Sequenced material: PBMCs from blood, taken less than 30 months after vaccination. The rearrangement links TRBV6-2 or TRBV6-3 to TRBJ1-4; D is perhaps TRBD1 (6 bases). The DNA of the CDR3 is TGTGCCAGCAGTCGCCCGGACAGCTCTAATGAAAAACTGTTTTTT. Protein product: CASSRPDSSNEKLFF.